Each of the 14 T cell receptor beta chains below was sequenced from the same sample in a study of T-cell reconstitution after alpha-beta-depleted transplantation in children. Unique molecular identifiers were incorporated during preparation of the TCRbeta library. TCRdb processed the PCR reads anew with MiXCR; each CDR3 protein has one entry. The table lists 500,000 to 600,000 distinct CDR3 sequences, roughly 27% of them singletons. The sample was PBMCs, taken before TCRalphabeta/CD19-depleted stem cell transplant. The receptors stem from a boy in the first two years of life with Wiskott-Aldrich syndrome, due to receive a stem cell transplant.

The rearrangement joins TRBV20-1 to TRBJ2-2, with unresolved D. There are 11 residues in the CDR3. The V gene's germline CDR1 is DFQATT and CDR2 SNEGSKA (reference sequence). The V end was cut by 0 bases, the J end by 10 bases, with 6 bases between. The CDR3 here is CSARDHEELFF. CDR3 DNA sequence: TGCAGTGCTAGAGATCACGAGGAGCTGTTTTTT.

This chain connects TRBV29-1 to TRBJ2-3, with no clear D. In germline, CDR1 is SQVTM, CDR2 ANQGSEA. The CDR3 length is 16 residues. The germline V and J ends were trimmed by 5 bases and 0 bases, with 18 bases remaining between them. CDR3 nucleotides: TGCAGCGTTAAAGCACAGCCTCCTGCTAGCACAGATACGCAGTATTTT. Its translation: CSVKAQPPASTDTQYF.

The chain has TRBV29-1 and TRBJ1-1; D not resolved. Germline V CDR1 and CDR2: SQVTM, ANQGSEA. Trimming removed 3 bases at V and 4 bases at J, with 12 bases between. The CDR3 has 13 amino acids. The CDR3 loop reads CSVERGYSTEAFF. The CDR3 DNA sequence: TGCAGCGTTGAGAGAGGCTATTCCACTGAAGCTTTCTTT.

V is TRBV5-6 and J is TRBJ1-5; possibly TRBD1 for D (5 bases). The CDR3 extends over 17 amino acids. In germline, CDR1 is SGHDT, CDR2 YYEEEE. Trimming took off 4 bases at V and 4 bases at J, with 21 bases between the two ends. In DNA, the CDR3 is TGTGCCAGCAGCCGCGGGGGTCGGGAGGTGTCGAATCAGCCCCAGCATTTT. Its translation: CASSRGGREVSNQPQHF.

The CDR3, as DNA: TGCGCCAGCAGCGCTGGACTAGCGGGCGGGGTAAGAGATACGCAGTATTTT. This translates into CASSAGLAGGVRDTQYF. The chain combines TRBV5-1 with TRBJ2-3, with 11 positions matching TRBD2. V was clipped by 4 bases and J by 5 bases; unmatched bases: 12. CDR3 length equals 17 residues. Germline CDR1 is SGHRS and CDR2 is YFSETQ.

This clonotype was observed a handful of times. This sequence joins TRBV5-1 and TRBJ1-2; the D gene is possibly TRBD1 (6 bases). Germline V CDR1 and CDR2: SGHRS, YFSETQ. V lost 1 base, J lost 4 bases, and 17 bases lay in between. The CDR3 has 16 amino acids. The CDR3 nucleotides read TGCGCCAGCAGCTTGTTGGGGGGGGGCCCTTCCTATGGCTACACCTTC. It is translated as CASSLLGGGPSYGYTF.

There are a few counts of this clonotype. The chain couples TRBV12-3 or TRBV12-4 to TRBJ2-1, with D unclear. Between the trimmed V and J ends, which lost 6 bases and 6 bases, there was a span of 9 bases. CDR3 length equals 12 residues. The CDR3 reads CASREMGNEQFF. CDR3 DNA sequence: TGTGCCAGCAGAGAAATGGGCAATGAGCAGTTCTTC.

The V gene is TRBV20-1, the J gene TRBJ1-5; 8 bases align to TRBD1. The V segment lost 4 bases and the J segment 9 bases; nucleotides outside the gene matches: 11. This CDR3 spans 14 amino acids. Germline CDR1 is DFQATT and CDR2 is SNEGSKA (reference sequence). The CDR3 loop is CSATDRVYLRPQHF. DNA of the CDR3: TGCAGTGCTACGGACAGGGTTTATTTGAGGCCCCAGCATTTT.

This clonotype has at least ten counts. The CDR3 loop is CASSQWGTRETDTQYF. Here the CDR3 DNA reads TGTGCCAGCAGCCAATGGGGGACTAGGGAGACAGATACGCAGTATTTT. The rearrangement links TRBV3-1 to TRBJ2-3; 8 nucleotides line up with TRBD2. Trimming took 2 bases from V and 3 from J; bases not matched to a gene: 7. This CDR3 region has 16 residues. Germline CDR1 LGHDT, CDR2 YNNKEL (reference sequence).

This clonotype was seen a few times. J is TRBJ2-1 and V is TRBV5-1, with D perhaps TRBD2 (5 bases). The V and J ends lost 0 bases and 7 bases respectively, with 14 bases between them. Germline V gene sequence: CDR1 SGHRS, CDR2 YFSETQ. This CDR3 comprises 15 residues. In DNA form, the CDR3 reads TGCGCCAGCAGCTTGGCATCGGGATCTACGAATGAGCAGTTCTTC. This sequence encodes CASSLASGSTNEQFF.

This chain links TRBV12-3 or TRBV12-4 with TRBJ2-2, with 11 positions matching TRBD2. The CDR3 length is 17 residues. V lost 7 bases, J lost 2 bases, and 9 bases stayed unmatched. The CDR3 sequence: CASTSLAGVANTGELFF. CDR3 nucleotides: TGTGCCAGCACCTCACTAGCGGGAGTCGCCAACACCGGGGAGCTGTTTTTT.

This clonotype was seen only a few times. This rearrangement joins TRBV20-1 to TRBJ2-5; TRBD2 is a possible D gene (6 bases). The CDR3 is 18 amino acids. Between the trimmed V and J ends, which lost 4 bases and 5 bases, there was a span of 29 bases. Germline CDR1 is DFQATT and CDR2 is SNEGSKA (reference sequence). The CDR3 DNA reads TGCAGTGCTAACCCCTCGGGAGTTGGAGGCCTGGGGGTGGAGACCCAGTACTTC. Translated: CSANPSGVGGLGVETQYF.

This clonotype was seen only a few times. The V gene is TRBV28, the J gene TRBJ2-1; 12 bases are a match to TRBD2. Trimming at V came to 6 bases and at J to 9 bases, leaving 9 bases not matched to a gene. Germline CDR1 is MDHEN and CDR2 is SYDVKM. The CDR3 has 15 amino acids. Here the CDR3 reads CASRLTSGREFEQFF. In nucleotides, the CDR3 is TGTGCCAGCAGATTGACTAGCGGGAGAGAATTTGAGCAGTTCTTC.

This clonotype was seen a few times. The J gene is TRBJ2-2, the V gene TRBV29-1, with 10 bases fitting TRBD2. Trimming removed 7 bases from V and 4 bases from J; junction bases left unmatched: 0. Germline V gene data show CDR1 as SQVTM and CDR2 as ANQGSEA. This CDR3 spans 12 amino acids. CDR3 protein: CSGTSGTGELFF. The DNA for the CDR3 is TGCAGCGGGACTAGCGGCACCGGGGAGCTGTTTTTT.